Sequencing of this T cell receptor (beta chain) was carried out in a study of blood T cells in healthy people across ages. CDR3 length: 12 amino acids. Germline V lookup: CDR1 MDHEN, CDR2 SYDVKM. The V end was cut by 9 bases, the J end by 5 bases, with 13 bases between. The second PCR ran about 6 to 12 cycles with a sample-barcoded 5' primer and J-beta primers. Each CDR3 protein gets one entry after TCRdb re-called the 5' RACE reads with MiXCR. Here the sample spans roughly 800,000 distinct CDR3 sequences, roughly 60% being singletons. Sequencing was done on a sample of blood. The TCR comes from a man younger than 40 in good health. This chain uses TRBV28 with TRBJ1-1; perhaps TRBD1 as D (5 bases). The CDR3 here is CASRQTETEAFF. The CDR3 bases are TGTGCCAGTAGACAGACTGAGACTGAAGCTTTCTTT.